This T cell receptor beta chain was obtained from a study of cytomegalovirus exposure and HLA in healthy donors. The study's findings and limits: CMV serostatus was the sole immune exposure data available. TCR sequences were mostly rare, though some public TCRs occurred in many donors. Later analysis reportedly placed an Asian-associated ancestry cluster below the roughly 690-donor mean in N-insertions.

Germline V gene data show CDR1 as SGHNT and CDR2 as YYREEE (reference sequence). Trimming pared 0 bases from V and 7 bases from J, leaving 8 bases between. CDR3 length: 14 amino acids. The study ran its PCR with 60 Vbeta and 13 Jbeta primers. Clones were sequenced by immunoSEQ multiplex PCR, and TCRdb holds only the in-frame ones, with some missing. The sample has approximately 150,000 clones; about 78% are singletons. With regard to this clone: No antigen is known for it.

Sequences were obtained from PBMCs. This rearrangement joins TRBV5-4 to TRBJ1-6; D is uncertain. The TCR was taken from a woman between 50 and 59 years old in good health and CMV-seropositive. CDR3 nucleotides: TGTGCCAGCAGCTTGGTGGAGAAAAATTCACCCCTCCACTTT. Its translation is CASSLVEKNSPLHF. The variable domain in full, completed from reference TRBV5-4 and TRBJ1-6, reads ETGVTQSPTHLIKTRGQQVTLRCSSQSGHNTVSWYQQALGQGPQFIFQYYREEENGRGNFPPRFSGLQFPNYSSELNVNALELDDSALYLCASSLVEKNSPLHFGNGTRLTVT.